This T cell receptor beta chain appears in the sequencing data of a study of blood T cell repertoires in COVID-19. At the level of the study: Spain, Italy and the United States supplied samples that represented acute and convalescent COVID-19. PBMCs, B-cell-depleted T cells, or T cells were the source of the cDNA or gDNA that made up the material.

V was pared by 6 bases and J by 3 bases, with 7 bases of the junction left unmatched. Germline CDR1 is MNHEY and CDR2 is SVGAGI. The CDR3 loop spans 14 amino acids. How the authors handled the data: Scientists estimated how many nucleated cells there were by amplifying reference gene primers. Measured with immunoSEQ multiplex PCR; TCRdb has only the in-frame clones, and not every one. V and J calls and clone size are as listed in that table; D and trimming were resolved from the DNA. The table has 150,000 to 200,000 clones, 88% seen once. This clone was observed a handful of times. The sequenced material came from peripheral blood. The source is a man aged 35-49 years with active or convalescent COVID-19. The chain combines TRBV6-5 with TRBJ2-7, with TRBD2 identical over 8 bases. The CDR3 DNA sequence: TGTGCCAGCAGCTATTATAGCGGGGACTACGAGCAGTACTTC. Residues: CASSYYSGDYEQYF.